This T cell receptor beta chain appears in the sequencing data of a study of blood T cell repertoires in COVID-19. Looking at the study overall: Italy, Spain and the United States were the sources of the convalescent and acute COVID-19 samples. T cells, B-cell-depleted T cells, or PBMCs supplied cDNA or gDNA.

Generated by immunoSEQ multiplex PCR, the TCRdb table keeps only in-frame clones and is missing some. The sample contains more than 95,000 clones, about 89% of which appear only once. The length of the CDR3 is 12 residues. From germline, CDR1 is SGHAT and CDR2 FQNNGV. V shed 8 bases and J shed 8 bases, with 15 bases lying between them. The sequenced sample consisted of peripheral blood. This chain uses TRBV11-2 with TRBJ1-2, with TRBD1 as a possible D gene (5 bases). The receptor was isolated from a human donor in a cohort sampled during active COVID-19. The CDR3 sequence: CASGDSVWGYTF. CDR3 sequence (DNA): TGTGCCAGCGGCGACAGTGTCTGGGGCTACACCTTC.